The entry below gives a single T cell receptor (beta chain) sequence along with its context. Its antigen is unknown. Profiling relied on immunoSEQ multiplex PCR, and the TCRdb table lists in-frame clones only, not all of them. The sample lists 70,000 to 100,000 clones; roughly 86% were seen once. The data are from a study of identifying expanded T cells in peripheral blood. Collection occurred without any documented infections or immune events in donors. Notes on the study in general: Approximately 2-week clone count variance significantly increased as total template count grew. Over about two and four weeks, about 16 and 19 clones changed, versus approximately 1.1 between replicates.

Germline CDR1 is SGHVS and CDR2 is FQNEAQ. The CDR3 covers 15 residues. Trimming at V came to 5 bases and at J to 5 bases, leaving 3 bases not matched to a gene. Sequencing used blood. The rearrangement joins TRBV7-8 to TRBJ2-1; 13 bases line up with TRBD2. The receptor comes from a person aged 18 to 75 in good health. The CDR3 sequence is CASSPGLAGDNEQFF. The CDR3 coding sequence is TGTGCCAGCAGCCCCGGACTAGCGGGGGACAATGAGCAGTTCTTC.